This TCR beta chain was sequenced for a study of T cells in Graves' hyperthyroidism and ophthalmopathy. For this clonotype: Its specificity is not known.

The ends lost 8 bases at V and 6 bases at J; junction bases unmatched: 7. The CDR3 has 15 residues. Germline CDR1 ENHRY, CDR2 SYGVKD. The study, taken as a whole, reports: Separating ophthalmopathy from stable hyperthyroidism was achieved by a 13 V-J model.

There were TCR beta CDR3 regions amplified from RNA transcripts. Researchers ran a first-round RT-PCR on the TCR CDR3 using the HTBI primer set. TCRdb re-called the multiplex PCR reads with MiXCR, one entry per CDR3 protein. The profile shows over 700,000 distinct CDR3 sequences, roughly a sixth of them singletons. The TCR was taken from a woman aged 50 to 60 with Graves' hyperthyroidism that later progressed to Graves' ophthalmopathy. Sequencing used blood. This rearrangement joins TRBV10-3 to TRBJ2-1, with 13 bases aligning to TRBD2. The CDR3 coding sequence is TGTGCCATCGGACTAGCGGGGGAGCTCATCAATGAGCAGTTCTTC. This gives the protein CAIGLAGELINEQFF.